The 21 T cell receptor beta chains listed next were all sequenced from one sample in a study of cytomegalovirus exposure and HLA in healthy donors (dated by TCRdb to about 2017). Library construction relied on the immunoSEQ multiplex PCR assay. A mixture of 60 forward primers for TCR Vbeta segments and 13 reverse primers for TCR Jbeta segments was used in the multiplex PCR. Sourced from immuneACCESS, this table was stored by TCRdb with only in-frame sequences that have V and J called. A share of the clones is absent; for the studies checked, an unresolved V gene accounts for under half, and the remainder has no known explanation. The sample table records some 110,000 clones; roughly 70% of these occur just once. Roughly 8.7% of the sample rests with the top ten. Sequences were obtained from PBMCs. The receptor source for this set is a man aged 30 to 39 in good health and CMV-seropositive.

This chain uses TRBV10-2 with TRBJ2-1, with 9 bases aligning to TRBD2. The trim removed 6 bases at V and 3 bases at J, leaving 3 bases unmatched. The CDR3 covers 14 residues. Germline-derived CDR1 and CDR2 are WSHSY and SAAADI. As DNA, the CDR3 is TGCGCCAGCAGGGCGACTAGCGGCTACAATGAGCAGTTCTTC. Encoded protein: CASRATSGYNEQFF.

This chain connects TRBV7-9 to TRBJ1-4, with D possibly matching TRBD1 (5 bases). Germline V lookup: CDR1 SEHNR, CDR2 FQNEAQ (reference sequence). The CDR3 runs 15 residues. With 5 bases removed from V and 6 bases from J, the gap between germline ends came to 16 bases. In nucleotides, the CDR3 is TGTGCCAGCAGCCCCGGGACTGGGGTGGATGAAAAACTGTTTTTT. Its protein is CASSPGTGVDEKLFF.

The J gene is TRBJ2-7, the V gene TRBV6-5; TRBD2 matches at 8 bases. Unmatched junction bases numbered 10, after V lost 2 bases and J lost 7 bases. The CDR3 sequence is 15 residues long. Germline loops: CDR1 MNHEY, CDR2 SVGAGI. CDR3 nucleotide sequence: TGTGCCAGCAGTTACGACGTAGCGGGGATGGGAGAGCAGTACTTC. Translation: CASSYDVAGMGEQYF.

The CDR3 here is CASSLVGGAGVNTEAFF. The CDR3 DNA follows: TGTGCCAGCAGCTTAGTGGGGGGCGCGGGGGTGAACACTGAAGCTTTCTTT. The chain links TRBV7-2 to TRBJ1-1; a weak D match, TRBD1 (6 bases). The V end was cut by 1 base, the J end by 0 bases, with 15 bases between. This CDR3 has 17 residues. The germline V gene encodes CDR1 SGHTA and CDR2 FQGNSA.

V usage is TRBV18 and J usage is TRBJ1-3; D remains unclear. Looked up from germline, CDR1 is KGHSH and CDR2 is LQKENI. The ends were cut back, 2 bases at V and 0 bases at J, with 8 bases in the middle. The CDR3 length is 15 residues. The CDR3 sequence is CASSPGGGSGNTIYF. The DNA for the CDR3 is TGTGCCAGCTCACCAGGAGGAGGCTCTGGAAACACCATATATTTT.

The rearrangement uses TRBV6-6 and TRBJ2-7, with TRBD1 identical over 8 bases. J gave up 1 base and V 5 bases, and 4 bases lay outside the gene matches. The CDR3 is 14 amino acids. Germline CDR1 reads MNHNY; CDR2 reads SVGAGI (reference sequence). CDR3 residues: CASSAGQGSYEQYV. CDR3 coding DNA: TGTGCCAGCAGTGCTGGACAGGGTTCCTACGAGCAGTACGTC.

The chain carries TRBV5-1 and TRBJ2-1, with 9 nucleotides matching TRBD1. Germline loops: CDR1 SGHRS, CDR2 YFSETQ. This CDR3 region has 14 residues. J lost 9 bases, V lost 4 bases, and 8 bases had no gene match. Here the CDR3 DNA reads TGCGCCAGCAGCCGCGGACAGGGGAGGGGTGAGCAGTTCTTC. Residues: CASSRGQGRGEQFF.

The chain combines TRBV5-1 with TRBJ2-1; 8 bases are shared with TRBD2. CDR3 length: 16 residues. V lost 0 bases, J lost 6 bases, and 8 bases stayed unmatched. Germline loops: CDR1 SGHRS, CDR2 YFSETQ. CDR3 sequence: CASSLAGTSVLNEQFF. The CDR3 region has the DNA TGCGCCAGCAGCTTGGCGGGGACTAGTGTTCTCAATGAGCAGTTCTTC.

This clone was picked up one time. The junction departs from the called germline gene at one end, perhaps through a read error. The CDR3 protein is CASSTSRTVPYF. The CDR3 region has the DNA TGTGCCAGCAGCACTTCCAGGACAGTACCGTACTTC. The V call is TRBV9, the J call TRBJ1-2, with D possibly TRBD1 on 6 matching bases. The germline V gene has CDR1 SGDLS and CDR2 YYNGEE. This CDR3 region has 12 residues.

This CDR3 reads CASTSGQGRLAAPGELFF. DNA of the CDR3: TGTGCCAGTACTTCTGGGCAGGGGCGACTAGCGGCCCCCGGGGAGCTGTTTTTT. V usage is TRBV19 and J usage is TRBJ2-2; 9 nucleotides agree with TRBD2. The CDR3 covers 18 residues. Germline V gene data show CDR1 as LNHDA and CDR2 as SQIVND (reference sequence). J was trimmed by 6 bases and V by 7 bases; bases with no gene match: 18.

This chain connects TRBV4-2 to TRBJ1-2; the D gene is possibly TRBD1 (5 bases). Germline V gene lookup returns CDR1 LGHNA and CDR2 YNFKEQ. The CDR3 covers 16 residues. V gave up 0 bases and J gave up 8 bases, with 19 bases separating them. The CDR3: CASSQDRTPAPGGYTF. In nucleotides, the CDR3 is TGTGCCAGCAGCCAAGATCGGACCCCCGCCCCAGGGGGCTACACCTTC.

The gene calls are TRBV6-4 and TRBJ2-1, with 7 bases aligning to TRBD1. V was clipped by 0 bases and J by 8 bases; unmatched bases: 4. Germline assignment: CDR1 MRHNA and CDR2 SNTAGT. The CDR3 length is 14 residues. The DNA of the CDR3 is TGTGCCAGCAGTGACTCCGACAGGGACGATGAGCAGTTCTTC. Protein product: CASSDSDRDDEQFF.

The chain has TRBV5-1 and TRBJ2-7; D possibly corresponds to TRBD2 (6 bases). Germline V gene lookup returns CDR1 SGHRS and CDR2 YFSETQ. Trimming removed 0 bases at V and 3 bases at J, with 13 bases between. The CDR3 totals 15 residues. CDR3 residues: CASSLEEGRSYEQYF. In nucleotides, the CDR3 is TGCGCCAGCAGCTTGGAGGAGGGAAGGAGCTACGAGCAGTACTTC.

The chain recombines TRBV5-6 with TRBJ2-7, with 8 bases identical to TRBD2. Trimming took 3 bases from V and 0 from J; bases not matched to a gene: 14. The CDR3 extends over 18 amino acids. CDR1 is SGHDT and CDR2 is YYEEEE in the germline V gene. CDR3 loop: CASSSPRGGGGNSYEQYF. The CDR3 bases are TGTGCCAGCAGCTCCCCCCGGGGGGGCGGGGGGAACTCCTACGAGCAGTACTTC.

CDR3 protein: CASSPGQLLNTGELFF. In nucleotides, the CDR3 is TGTGCCAGCAGCCCGGGACAGCTGTTGAACACCGGGGAGCTGTTTTTT. The chain carries TRBV6-4 and TRBJ2-2; 7 positions match TRBD1. Trimming removed 6 bases from V and 1 base from J; junction bases left unmatched: 8. There are 16 residues in the CDR3. The germline V gene encodes CDR1 MRHNA and CDR2 SNTAGT.

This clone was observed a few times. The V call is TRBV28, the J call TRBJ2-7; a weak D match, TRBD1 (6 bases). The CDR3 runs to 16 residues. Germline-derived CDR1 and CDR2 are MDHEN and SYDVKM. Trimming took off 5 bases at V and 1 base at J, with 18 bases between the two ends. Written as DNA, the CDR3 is TGTGCCAGCAGTCCCAGGGGCATAGGGGGTTCCTACGAGCAGTACGTC. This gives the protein CASSPRGIGGSYEQYV.

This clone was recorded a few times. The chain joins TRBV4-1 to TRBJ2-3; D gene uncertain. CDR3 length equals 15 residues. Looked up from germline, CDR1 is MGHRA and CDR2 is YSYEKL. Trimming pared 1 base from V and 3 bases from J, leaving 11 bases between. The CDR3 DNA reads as TGCGCCAGCAGCCAAGTCGCAGGCCTAACAGATACGCAGTATTTT. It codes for CASSQVAGLTDTQYF.

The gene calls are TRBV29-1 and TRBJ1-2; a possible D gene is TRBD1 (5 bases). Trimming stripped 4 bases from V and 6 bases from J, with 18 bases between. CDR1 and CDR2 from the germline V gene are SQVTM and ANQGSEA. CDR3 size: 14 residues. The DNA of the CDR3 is TGCAGCGTTGGCGTCGGGAGGGGACCCAATGGCTACACCTTC. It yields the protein CSVGVGRGPNGYTF.

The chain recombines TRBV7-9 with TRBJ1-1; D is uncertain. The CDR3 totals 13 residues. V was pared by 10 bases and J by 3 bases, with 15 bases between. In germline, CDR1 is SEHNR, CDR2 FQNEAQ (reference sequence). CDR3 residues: CATNQVLDTEAFF. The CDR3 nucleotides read TGTGCCACCAATCAGGTCCTGGACACTGAAGCTTTCTTT.

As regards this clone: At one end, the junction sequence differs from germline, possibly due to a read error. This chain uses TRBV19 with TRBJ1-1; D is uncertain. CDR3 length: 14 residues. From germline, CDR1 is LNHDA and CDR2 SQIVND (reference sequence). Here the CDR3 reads CASSSTGKGTEAFF. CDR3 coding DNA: TGTGCCAGCAGTAGTACGGGGAAGGGCACTGAAGCTTTCTTT.

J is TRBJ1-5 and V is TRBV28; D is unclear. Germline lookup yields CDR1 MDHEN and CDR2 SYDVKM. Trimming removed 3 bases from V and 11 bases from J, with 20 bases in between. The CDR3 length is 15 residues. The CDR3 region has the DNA TGTGCCAGCAGTTTGCAGGAGGCCGCCCGTGGAGCCCAGCATTTT. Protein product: CASSLQEAARGAQHF.